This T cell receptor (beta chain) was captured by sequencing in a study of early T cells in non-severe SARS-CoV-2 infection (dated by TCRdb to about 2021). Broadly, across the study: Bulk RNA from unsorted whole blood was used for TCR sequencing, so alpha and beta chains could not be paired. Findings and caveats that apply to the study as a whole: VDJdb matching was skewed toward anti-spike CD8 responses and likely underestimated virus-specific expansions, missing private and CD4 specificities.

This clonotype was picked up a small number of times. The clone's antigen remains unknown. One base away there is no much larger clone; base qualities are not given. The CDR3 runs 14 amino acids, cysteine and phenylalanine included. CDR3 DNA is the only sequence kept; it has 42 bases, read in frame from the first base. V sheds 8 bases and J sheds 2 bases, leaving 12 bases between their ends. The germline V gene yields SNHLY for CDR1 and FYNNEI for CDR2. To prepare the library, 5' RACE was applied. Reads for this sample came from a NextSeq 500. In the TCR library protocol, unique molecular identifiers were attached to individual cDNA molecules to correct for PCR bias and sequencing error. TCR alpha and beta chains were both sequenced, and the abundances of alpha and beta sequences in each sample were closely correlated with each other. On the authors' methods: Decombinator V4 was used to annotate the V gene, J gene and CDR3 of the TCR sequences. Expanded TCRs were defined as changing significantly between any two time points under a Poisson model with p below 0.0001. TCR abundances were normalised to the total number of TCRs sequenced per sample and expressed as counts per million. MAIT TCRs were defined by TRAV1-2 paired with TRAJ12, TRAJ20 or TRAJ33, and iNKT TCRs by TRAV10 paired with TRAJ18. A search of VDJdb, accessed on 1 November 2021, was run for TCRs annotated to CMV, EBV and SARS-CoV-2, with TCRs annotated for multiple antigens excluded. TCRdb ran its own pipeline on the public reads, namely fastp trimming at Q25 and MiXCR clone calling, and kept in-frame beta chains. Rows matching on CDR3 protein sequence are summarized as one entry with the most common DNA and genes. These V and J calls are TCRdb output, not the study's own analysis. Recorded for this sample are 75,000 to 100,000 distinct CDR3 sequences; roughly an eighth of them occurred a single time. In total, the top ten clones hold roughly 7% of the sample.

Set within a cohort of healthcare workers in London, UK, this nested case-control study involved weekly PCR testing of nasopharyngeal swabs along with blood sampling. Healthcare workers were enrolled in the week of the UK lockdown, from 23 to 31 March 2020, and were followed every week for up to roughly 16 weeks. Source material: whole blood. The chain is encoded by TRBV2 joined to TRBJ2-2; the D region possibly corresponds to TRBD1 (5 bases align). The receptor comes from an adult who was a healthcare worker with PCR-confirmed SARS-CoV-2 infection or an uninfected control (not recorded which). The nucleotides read TGTGCCAGCCTAAGACAGCGTAACACCGGGGAGCTGTTTTTT. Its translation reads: CASLRQRNTGELFF.